This is a list of T cell receptor beta chains from one sample in a study of metastatic and nonmetastatic thyroid tumors. TCRdb recomputed clones from the PCR reads via MiXCR. The sample records about 43,000 clones, under 4% being singletons. The sample taken for sequencing was blood. These TCRs come from a female donor with papillary thyroid cancer or a benign thyroid nodule (not recorded which). Some clones in this sample may be carry-over from other donors' samples. Both conserved end residues are part of each CDR3. The D gene is left open where the match is weak. Clone size is stated in some rows and not others, as once, few, many or a class when expanded.

>NA|TRBV11-3|TRBJ2-7|TRBD1
CASSRQGLDEQYF
TGTGCCAGCAGCCGACAGGGATTGGACGAGCAGTACTTC
>few|TRBV19|TRBJ2-7|TRBD1
CASSQSGTGSYEQYF
TGTGCCAGTAGTCAATCCGGGACAGGGAGTTACGAGCAGTACTTC
>many|TRBV30|TRBJ2-7|NA
CAWSGYQSGEQYF
TGTGCCTGGAGTGGTTATCAGAGCGGGGAGCAGTACTTC
>medium-sized|TRBV6-4|TRBJ2-2|TRBD2
CARPTPWRTSGRVEAGELFF
TGTGCCAGACCAACCCCTTGGAGGACTAGCGGGAGGGTTGAGGCCGGGGAGCTGTTTTTT
>few|TRBV6-1|TRBJ2-7|NA
CASRGRVTGSYYEQYF
TGTGCCAGCAGGGGACGGGTCACCGGCAGCTACTACGAGCAGTACTTC
>many|TRBV19|TRBJ2-1|NA
CASCSAGPYNEQFF
TGTGCCAGTTGCTCGGCAGGTCCCTACAATGAGCAGTTCTTC
>many|TRBV11-1|TRBJ2-7|TRBD2
CASSLGLTTSGSGEQYF
TGTGCCAGCAGCTTAGGCCTTACGACTAGCGGGAGTGGCGAGCAGTACTTC
>few|TRBV3-1|TRBJ1-3|NA
CASSQNRMSGNTIYF
TGTGCCAGCAGCCAGAATCGTATGTCTGGAAACACCATATATTTT
>many|TRBV11-2|TRBJ2-1|TRBD2
CASSRDLAEYYNEQFF
TGTGCCAGCAGCCGGGACCTAGCGGAGTACTACAATGAGCAGTTCTTC
>many|TRBV12-3/TRBV12-4|TRBJ2-5|TRBD2
CASSRPGLAGGETQYF
TGTGCCAGCAGTCGGCCGGGACTAGCGGGAGGGGAGACCCAGTACTTC
>many|TRBV7-3|TRBJ2-2|TRBD2
CASSLLAGATGELFF
TGTGCCAGCAGCCTACTAGCGGGAGCCACCGGGGAGCTGTTTTTT
>few|TRBV6-4|TRBJ2-6|NA
CASSVTGNGANVLTF
TGTGCCAGCAGCGTTACAGGGAATGGGGCCAACGTCCTGACTTTC
>many|TRBV27|TRBJ1-1|TRBD1
CASRGTGGGMDTEAFF
TGTGCCAGCAGGGGGACAGGGGGCGGTATGGACACTGAAGCTTTCTTT
>NA|TRBV7-9|TRBJ2-3|NA
CASSSGQPTDTQYF
TGTGCCAGCAGCTCGGGGCAGCCCACAGATACGCAGTATTTT
>few|TRBV24-1|TRBJ1-1|NA
CATSDGWGPEGTTEAFF
TGTGCCACCAGTGATGGATGGGGACCTGAGGGTACCACTGAAGCTTTCTTT
>NA|TRBV28|TRBJ2-5|TRBD2
CASRSSGSSETQYF
TGTGCCAGCCGGTCTAGCGGGAGTTCTGAGACCCAGTACTTC
>many|TRBV12-3/TRBV12-4|TRBJ2-2|TRBD1
CASRPTGGHNTGELFF
TGTGCCAGCAGACCAACAGGGGGTCACAACACCGGGGAGCTGTTTTTT
>medium-sized|TRBV20-1|TRBJ2-3|NA
CSAGVITSRDTQYF
TGCAGTGCGGGAGTTATCACATCAAGAGATACGCAGTATTTT
>few|TRBV7-2|TRBJ1-2|NA
CASSPSFGNAGYTF
TGTGCCAGCAGCCCTAGCTTTGGGAATGCTGGCTACACCTTC
>many|TRBV30|TRBJ2-7|NA
CAGGTDGYEQYF
TGTGCGGGAGGGACAGATGGCTACGAGCAGTACTTC
>many|TRBV18|TRBJ2-1|NA
CASSPTGTAYNEQFF
TGTGCCAGCTCTCCGACCGGGACTGCCTACAATGAGCAGTTCTTC
>many|TRBV6-2/TRBV6-3|TRBJ2-7|TRBD1
CASSTRTGVNYEQYF
TGTGCCAGCAGCACCAGGACAGGGGTAAACTACGAGCAGTACTTC
>few|TRBV7-9|TRBJ1-2|NA
CASSLRGLGYTF
TGTGCCAGCAGCTTGAGGGGACTTGGCTACACCTTC
>few|TRBV19|TRBJ1-3|NA
CASSATWGGTGNTIYF
TGTGCCAGTAGCGCGACATGGGGAGGAACTGGAAACACCATATATTTT
>many|TRBV7-8|TRBJ2-7|NA
CASSADTYEQYF
TGTGCCAGCAGCGCGGACACCTACGAGCAGTACTTC
>NA|TRBV5-1|TRBJ1-5|NA
CASSLFGDSNQPQHF
TGCGCCAGCAGCTTGTTTGGAGATAGCAATCAGCCCCAGCATTTT
>NA|TRBV20-1|TRBJ2-5|NA
CSANQGVRTQYF
TGCAGTGCTAACCAGGGTGTGAGGACCCAGTACTTC
>few|TRBV15|TRBJ1-6|TRBD1
CATSSRAGGYSPLHF
TGTGCCACCAGCAGCAGGGCAGGGGGGTACTCACCCCTCCACTTT
>many|TRBV27|TRBJ1-1|NA
CASSLTLRHTEAFF
TGTGCCAGCAGCCTGACCCTGCGGCACACTGAAGCTTTCTTT